One sample yielded the 20 T cell receptor beta chains listed below, sequenced in a study of cytomegalovirus exposure and HLA in healthy donors. Primers for the PCR totalled 60 Vbeta and 13 Jbeta. The repertoire was sequenced with immunoSEQ multiplex PCR; TCRdb's copy has only in-frame clones and lacks some. Among about 240,000 clones listed, 75% to 85% were seen once. The source material was PBMCs. The receptors were sampled from a woman aged 55 to 70 in good health and CMV-seropositive.

The genes are TRBV28 and TRBJ2-2; D possibly corresponds to TRBD2 (7 bases). V was trimmed by 2 bases and J by 6 bases, leaving 13 bases between them. The CDR3 spans 15 residues. Germline V gene sequence: CDR1 MDHEN, CDR2 SYDVKM. The DNA of the CDR3 is TGTGCCAGCAGTTTAGGTCCGGGGGGCCCCGGGGAGCTGTTTTTT. Translating it yields CASSLGPGGPGELFF.

The chain has TRBV5-1 and TRBJ1-1; D unclear. V shed 0 bases and J shed 5 bases, with 11 bases lying between them. Germline-derived CDR1 and CDR2 are SGHRS and YFSETQ. The CDR3 is 14 residues long. The CDR3 nucleotides read TGCGCCAGCAGCTTGGATTCGGGTCGGACTGAAGCTTTCTTT. Protein: CASSLDSGRTEAFF.

The chain couples TRBV11-2 to TRBJ2-7, with a tentative D call TRBD1 (6 bases). The V gene lost 3 bases and the J gene lost 1 base, with 10 bases spanning the gap. Germline V CDR1 and CDR2: SGHAT, FQNNGV. The length of the CDR3 is 14 residues. CDR3 coding DNA: TGTGCCAGCAGCTTGAACAGGGTATCCTACGAGCAGTACTTC. It is translated as CASSLNRVSYEQYF.

This clone was seen a few times. V gene TRBV5-5 combines with J gene TRBJ1-3, with 8 bases aligning to TRBD1. After removal of 0 bases from V and 4 bases from J, the junction contained 3 bases not matched to a gene. Germline V gene sequence: CDR1 SGHKS, CDR2 YYEKEE (reference sequence). This CDR3 has 15 amino acids. CDR3 in amino acids: CASSLVDRGGNTIYF. The CDR3 coding sequence is TGTGCCAGCAGCTTGGTAGACAGGGGAGGAAACACCATATATTTT.

The chain recombines TRBV7-2 with TRBJ1-2; the match to TRBD1 covers 10 bases. Germline CDR1 SGHTA, CDR2 FQGNSA. The CDR3 has 14 residues. With 5 bases clipped from V and 4 bases from J, the junction kept 4 bases outside the gene matches. The CDR3: CASSTGQGIYGYTF. The CDR3 DNA follows: TGTGCCAGCAGCACGGGACAGGGGATCTATGGCTACACCTTC.

The V call is TRBV7-2, the J call TRBJ1-3; D may be TRBD1 (6 bases). Germline V CDR1 and CDR2: SGHTA, FQGNSA. This CDR3 region has 15 residues. V gave up 3 bases and J gave up 4 bases, with 13 bases separating them. The CDR3: CASSLGAVGGNTIYF. Here the CDR3 DNA reads TGTGCCAGCAGCTTGGGGGCGGTGGGCGGAAACACCATATATTTT.

J is TRBJ1-6 and V is TRBV5-6; D remains ambiguous. This CDR3 has 14 amino acids. Germline CDR1 SGHDT, CDR2 YYEEEE. Trimming shortened V by 1 base and J by 7 bases, and 9 bases separated the two germline ends. The CDR3 bases are TGTGCCAGCAGCTTGCCCCAGGCAAATTCACCCCTCCACTTT. This gives the protein CASSLPQANSPLHF.

The rearrangement links TRBV18 to TRBJ2-7; D may be TRBD1 (5 bases). The germline CDR1 and CDR2 sequences are KGHSH and LQKENI. This CDR3 has 15 residues. V lost 1 base, J lost 5 bases, and 15 bases lay in between. In DNA, the CDR3 is TGTGCCAGCTCACCACTCCCCCGGCAGGGTCACGAGCAGTACTTC. It is translated as CASSPLPRQGHEQYF.

This clone has only one observation. The V gene is TRBV9, the J gene TRBJ2-3, with 9 bases that match TRBD1. There are 19 residues in the CDR3. Looked up from germline, CDR1 is SGDLS and CDR2 is YYNGEE. The V segment lost 1 base and the J segment 3 bases; nucleotides outside the gene matches: 15. CDR3 bases: TGTGCCAGCAGCGTATCACCCCACACGGACAGGGGAGGTACAGATACGCAGTATTTT. Its translation is CASSVSPHTDRGGTDTQYF.

The rearrangement uses TRBV2 and TRBJ2-1, with D perhaps matching TRBD2 (5 bases). The CDR3 is 15 amino acids. Looked up from germline, CDR1 is SNHLY and CDR2 is FYNNEI. V lost 6 bases to trimming and J lost 4 bases, with 16 bases between them. The CDR3, as DNA: TGTGCCAGCAGCCCCTGGACTGGCATATACAATGAGCAGTTCTTC. Residues: CASSPWTGIYNEQFF.

The chain employs TRBV15 and TRBJ2-7; D may be TRBD1 (6 bases). The CDR3 runs to 12 residues. The V gene lost 5 bases and the J gene lost 4 bases, with 9 bases spanning the gap. Germline lookup yields CDR1 LNHNV and CDR2 YYDKDF (reference sequence). CDR3 nucleotide sequence: TGTGCCACCAGCGAGGGGGAGTACGAGCAGTACTTC. Its translation: CATSEGEYEQYF.

This clone was observed a single time. The genes are TRBV9 and TRBJ1-3; D gene ambiguous. CDR3 length equals 16 residues. With 0 bases removed from V and 2 bases from J, the gap between germline ends came to 12 bases. The germline CDR1 and CDR2 sequences are SGDLS and YYNGEE. DNA for the CDR3: TGTGCCAGCAGCGTAGCTCCGTTGGGCACTGGAAACACCATATATTTT. Its protein product is CASSVAPLGTGNTIYF.

The chain couples TRBV19 to TRBJ1-2, with D possibly matching TRBD1 (5 bases). Germline-derived CDR1 and CDR2 are LNHDA and SQIVND (reference sequence). The CDR3 contains 13 residues. V was shortened by 3 bases and J by 3 bases, with 8 bases between the two germline ends. The CDR3 loop reads CASSIPQDYGYTF. CDR3 sequence (DNA): TGTGCCAGTAGTATCCCACAGGACTATGGCTACACCTTC.

The chain recombines TRBV10-1 with TRBJ2-7; 9 positions agree with TRBD2. Germline V gives CDR1 WNHNN, CDR2 SYGVQD (reference sequence). This CDR3 is 13 amino acids long. J gave up 5 bases and V 6 bases, and 5 bases lay outside the gene matches. CDR3 bases: TGCGCCAGCAGACCTTCTAGCGGGGACGAGCAGTACTTC. The encoded protein is CASRPSSGDEQYF.

The chain's CDR3 is CASSLQGQMKNEQFF. CDR3 coding DNA: TGTGCCAGCAGCTTGCAGGGACAGATGAAAAATGAGCAGTTCTTC. V usage is TRBV27 and J usage is TRBJ2-1; 7 bases are a match to TRBD1. This CDR3 spans 15 amino acids. Germline trimming cut 6 bases from V and 7 bases from J; bases unmatched to any gene: 12. Looked up from germline, CDR1 is MNHEY and CDR2 is SMNVEV (reference sequence).

The J gene is TRBJ2-7, the V gene TRBV5-1; tentative D call: TRBD2 (5 bases). This CDR3 has 13 amino acids. V lost 5 bases and J lost 0, with 9 bases in between. Germline V lookup: CDR1 SGHRS, CDR2 YFSETQ. CDR3 protein: CASRAGYSYEQYF. In nucleotides, the CDR3 is TGCGCCAGCAGGGCGGGTTACTCCTACGAGCAGTACTTC.

The chain couples TRBV19 to TRBJ1-3, with D uncertain. CDR1 LNHDA and CDR2 SQIVND come from the germline V gene (reference sequence). V dropped 6 bases and J dropped 2 bases, with 14 bases sitting between them. This CDR3 is built from 15 residues. CDR3 nucleotide sequence: TGTGCCAGTAGCAACGAAGACATTCCTGGAAACACCATATATTTT. It specifies CASSNEDIPGNTIYF.

V is TRBV27 and J is TRBJ2-7; maybe TRBD2 (6 bases). V was pared by 10 bases and J by 6 bases, with 19 bases between. Germline V gene data show CDR1 as MNHEY and CDR2 as SMNVEV (reference sequence). The CDR3 runs to 13 residues. The CDR3 coding sequence is TGTGCCACCTCGACAGCGGGCGGGGCCGAGCAGTACTTC. This encodes CATSTAGGAEQYF.

The V and J genes are TRBV6-6 and TRBJ2-7, with 8 bases matching TRBD1. CDR1 and CDR2 (germline): MNHNY, SVGAGI (reference sequence). The CDR3 is made up of 14 amino acids. The junction had 12 bases not matched to a gene; V was cut back by 7 bases and J by 7 bases. Here the CDR3 DNA reads TGTGCCAGCACCCTCAGGGGGCGGGTTCGAGAGCAGTACTTC. Its protein product is CASTLRGRVREQYF.

The chain combines TRBV2 with TRBJ2-7, with 8 bases matching TRBD1. Germline trimming cut 11 bases from V and 5 bases from J; bases unmatched to any gene: 14. This CDR3 has 14 amino acids. Germline assignment: CDR1 SNHLY and CDR2 FYNNEI. Here the CDR3 reads CASQWDRNPHEQYF. The CDR3 DNA is TGTGCCTCCCAGTGGGACAGGAATCCCCACGAGCAGTACTTC. The variable domain in full, completed from reference TRBV2 and TRBJ2-7, reads EPEVTQTPSHQVTQMGQEVILRCVPISNHLYFYWYRQILGQKVEFLVSFYNNEISEKSEIFDDQFSVERPDGSNFTLKIRSTKLEDSAMYFCASQWDRNPHEQYFGPGTRLTVT.